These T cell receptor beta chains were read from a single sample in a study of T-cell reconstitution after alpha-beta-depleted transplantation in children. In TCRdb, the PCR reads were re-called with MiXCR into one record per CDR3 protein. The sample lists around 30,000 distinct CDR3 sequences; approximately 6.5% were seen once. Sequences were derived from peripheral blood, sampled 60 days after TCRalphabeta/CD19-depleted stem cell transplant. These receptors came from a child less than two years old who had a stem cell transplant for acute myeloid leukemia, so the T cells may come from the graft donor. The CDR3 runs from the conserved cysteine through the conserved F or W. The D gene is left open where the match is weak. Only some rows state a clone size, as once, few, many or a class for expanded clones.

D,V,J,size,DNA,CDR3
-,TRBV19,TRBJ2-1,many,TGTGCCAGTAGTCTCCCATCTTCCTACAATGAGCAGTTCTTC,CASSLPSSYNEQFF
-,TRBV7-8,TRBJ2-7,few,TGTGCCAGCAGCCCCGACGGCGTCGAGCAGTACTTC,CASSPDGVEQYF
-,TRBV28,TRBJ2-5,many,TGTGCCAGCAGTTTGGGGGGCAGTGCAGAGACCCAGTACTTC,CASSLGGSAETQYF
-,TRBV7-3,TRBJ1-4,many,TGTGCCAGCAGCTTAAAGAGCAAAAATCCGGGCGGACTTGCAACTAATGAAAAACTGTTTTTT,CASSLKSKNPGGLATNEKLFF
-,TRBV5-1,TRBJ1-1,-,TGCGCCAGCAGCTTCAGGTTGAACGCTGAAGCTTTCTTT,CASSFRLNAEAFF
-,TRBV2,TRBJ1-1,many,TGTGCCAGCAGTGATGAGGGTTTAACCGAAGCTTTCTTT,CASSDEGLTEAFF
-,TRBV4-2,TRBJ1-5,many,TGTGCCAGCAGCCAAGGAAACAGGGAGAATCAGCCCCAGCATTTT,CASSQGNRENQPQHF
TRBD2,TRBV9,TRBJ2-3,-,TGTGCCAGCAGCTCCCGACTAGCGGGGAGCTTCGATACGCAGTATTTT,CASSSRLAGSFDTQYF
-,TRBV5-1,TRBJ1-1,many,TGCGCCAGCAGCTTGTTTGCTCATTCAAGGAACACTGAAGCTTTCTTT,CASSLFAHSRNTEAFF
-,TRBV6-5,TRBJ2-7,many,TGTGCCAGCAGTTACTCGACCGGGGGCTCCTACGAGCAGTACTTC,CASSYSTGGSYEQYF
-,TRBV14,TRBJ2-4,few,TGTGCCAGCAGCCAAGAATATCGGGGGCGGGGTGCCAAAAACATTCAGTACTTC,CASSQEYRGRGAKNIQYF
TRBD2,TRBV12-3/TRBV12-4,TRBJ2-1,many,TGTGCCAGCACCGTCAGCGGGGGGGCAAATGAGCAGTTCTTC,CASTVSGGANEQFF
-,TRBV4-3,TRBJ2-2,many,TGCGCCAGCAGCCAATTTAAGGGCACCGGGGAGCTGTTTTTT,CASSQFKGTGELFF
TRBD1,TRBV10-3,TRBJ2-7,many,TGTGCCATCAGTGAAACGACAGGGTACGAGCAGTACTTC,CAISETTGYEQYF
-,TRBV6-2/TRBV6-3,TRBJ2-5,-,TGTGCCGTTCGGGGCTCACTAGTGAGGGAGACCCAGTACTTC,CAVRGSLVRETQYF
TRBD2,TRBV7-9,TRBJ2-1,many,TGTGCCAGCAGCTTTTGGGTAGCGGGAAACAATGAGCAGTTCTTC,CASSFWVAGNNEQFF
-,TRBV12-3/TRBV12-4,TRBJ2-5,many,TGTGCCAGCAGCTCCCGACAGGGCCGGGAGGAGACCCAGTACTTC,CASSSRQGREETQYF
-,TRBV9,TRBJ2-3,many,TGTGCCAGCAGCGTAGAGAGCCCAGATACGCAGTATTTT,CASSVESPDTQYF
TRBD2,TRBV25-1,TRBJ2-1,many,TGTGCCAGCAGTGAATGGGGGACTAGCGGGCGCGACGGGCAGTTCTTC,CASSEWGTSGRDGQFF
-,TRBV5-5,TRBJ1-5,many,TGTGCCAGCAGTCCCGGGGTTAGCAATCAGCCCCAGCATTTT,CASSPGVSNQPQHF
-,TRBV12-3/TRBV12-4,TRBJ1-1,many,TGTGCCAGCAGTTTAGGGGCTGAAGCTTTCTTT,CASSLGAEAFF
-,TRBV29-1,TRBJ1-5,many,TGCAGCGTAGGGTCTTTCCCTAGTCAGCCCCAGCATTTT,CSVGSFPSQPQHF
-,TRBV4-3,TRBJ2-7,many,TGCGCCAGCAGCCAAACGGGACTTGGGGTCTACGAGCAGTACTTC,CASSQTGLGVYEQYF
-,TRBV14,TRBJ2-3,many,TGTGCCAGCAGCCAAGGCCGCAATACGCAGTATTTT,CASSQGRNTQYF
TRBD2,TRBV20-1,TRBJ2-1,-,TGCAGTGCCCTAGCGGGAGAGTATAGGTTAGATGGGCAGTTCTTC,CSALAGEYRLDGQFF
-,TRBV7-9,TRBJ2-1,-,TGTGCCAGCAGCTTAGTCGGAGGCCCGGATGAGCAGTTCTTC,CASSLVGGPDEQFF
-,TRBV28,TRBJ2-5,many,TGTGCCAGCAGTTTTGTGGGGTTCGAGACCCAGTACTTC,CASSFVGFETQYF
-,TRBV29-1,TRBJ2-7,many,TGCAGCGTTGTTTCTGCTTACGAGCAGTACTTC,CSVVSAYEQYF
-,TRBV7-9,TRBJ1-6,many,TGTGCCAGCAGCTTAAGGACCAATTCACCCCTCCACTTT,CASSLRTNSPLHF
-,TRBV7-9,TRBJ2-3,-,TGTGCCAGCAGCTTAGTGGACTTAGTTCTAGATACGCAGTATTTT,CASSLVDLVLDTQYF
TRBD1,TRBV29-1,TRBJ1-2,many,TGCAGCGTGCCGGGACAGGGAAGGTATGGCTACACCTTC,CSVPGQGRYGYTF
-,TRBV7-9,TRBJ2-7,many,TGTGCCAGCAGCTCTCCGGGACCGATGAACTCCTACGAGCAGTACTTC,CASSSPGPMNSYEQYF
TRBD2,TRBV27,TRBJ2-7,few,TGTGCCAGCAGCGGGGGGGCGGACGAGCAGTACTTC,CASSGGADEQYF
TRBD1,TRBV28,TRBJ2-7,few,TGTGCCAGCAGTTTCAGGACAGGGGGCTCCTACGAGCAGTACTTC,CASSFRTGGSYEQYF
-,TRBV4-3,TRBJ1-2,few,TGCGCCAGCAGCCAAGACGACGCTAGATGGGGCTACACCTTC,CASSQDDARWGYTF
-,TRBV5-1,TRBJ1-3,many,TGCGCCAGCAGACCTTGGGGCGGCTCTGGAAACACCATATATTTT,CASRPWGGSGNTIYF
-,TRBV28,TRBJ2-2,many,TGTGCCAGCAGTGGAGGACGGTACACCGGGGAGCTGTTTTTT,CASSGGRYTGELFF